Following are 4 T cell receptor beta chains from one sample sequenced in a study of control samples from healthy donors and cancer patients. Some clones are missing from TCRdb's copy, which holds only in-frame ones; the method was immunoSEQ multiplex PCR. Among about 220,000 clones listed, around 94% were seen once. Sequences were obtained from blood. The receptors derive from a man in his fifties in good health.

The V and J genes are TRBV5-1 and TRBJ1-4; no firm D call. V lost 0 bases and J lost 4, with 16 bases in between. Germline values: CDR1 SGHRS, CDR2 YFSETQ. The CDR3 consists of 17 residues. CDR3 sequence reads: CASSLELSPNNNEKLFF. The CDR3 nucleotides read TGCGCCAGCAGCTTGGAGCTTTCGCCCAACAATAATGAAAAACTGTTTTTT.

This chain connects TRBV11-3 to TRBJ2-1; D is unclear. The CDR3 contains 14 residues. V lost 5 bases, J lost 6 bases, and 14 bases lay in between. Per the germline V gene, CDR1 is SGHNT and CDR2 is YENEEA. CDR3 sequence: CASSPGRVSNEQFF. In nucleotides, the CDR3 is TGTGCCAGCAGCCCCGGACGGGTGAGCAATGAGCAGTTCTTC. Supplemented by reference TRBV11-3 and TRBJ2-1, the full variable domain reads EAGVVQSPRYKIIEKKQPVAFWCNPISGHNTLYWYLQNLGQGPELLIRYENEEAVDDSQLPKDRFSAERLKGVDSTLKIQPAELGDSAVYLCASSPGRVSNEQFFGPGTRLTVL.

V and J are TRBV18 and TRBJ1-5, with 9 bases lining up with TRBD1. Losses at the gene ends were 2 bases for V and 7 bases for J; bases not matched to a gene: 6. Germline loops: CDR1 KGHSH, CDR2 LQKENI. CDR3 length equals 15 residues. This chain's CDR3 is CASSPGQGLGQPQHF. CDR3 sequence (DNA): TGTGCCAGCTCACCAGGACAGGGGTTAGGGCAGCCCCAGCATTTT.

V and J are TRBV6-5 and TRBJ1-6; tentative D call: TRBD1 (6 bases). Trimming removed 6 bases at V and 10 bases at J, with 19 bases between. Germline-derived CDR1 and CDR2 are MNHEY and SVGAGI. The CDR3 totals 15 residues. This chain's CDR3 is CASSPGHIRGSPLHF. For the CDR3, the DNA is TGTGCCAGCAGCCCCGGGCACATCAGGGGCTCACCCCTCCACTTT.